This TCR beta chain was observed in a study of OX40 agonist ivuxolimab in advanced cancers. On the study more broadly: Participants averaged roughly 57 years of age (range roughly 23 to 90) and were around 80% male. Study-wide findings and caveats: The antigen specificity of the peripheral T cells (those that were expanded) was not determined.

A word on this clone: What it recognizes is unknown.

Profiling relied on immunoSEQ multiplex PCR, and the TCRdb table lists in-frame clones only, not all of them. The table includes tens of thousands of clones, roughly 91% detected once. Excluded were patients having autoimmune disease history or systemic immunosuppression. Peripheral blood came from all dose cohorts at three timepoints. This CDR3 comprises 13 residues. V lost 5 bases to trimming and J lost 6 bases, with 12 bases between them. Per germline, CDR1 SGHTA and CDR2 FQGNSA. This clonotype was obtained from an adult with an advanced solid tumor such as melanoma, head and neck, liver or kidney cancer. This chain uses TRBV7-2 with TRBJ2-3; D gene ambiguous. The input for sequencing was CD4+ or CD8+ T cells sorted from blood, taken in a trial of the OX40 agonist ivuxolimab. The CDR3 DNA follows: TGTGCCAGCAGCGCGACGACTGCGGATACGCAGTATTTT. Residues: CASSATTADTQYF. Complete variable domain (other parts from reference TRBV7-2 and TRBJ2-3): GAGVSQSPSNKVTEKGKDVELRCDPISGHTALYWYRQSLGQGLEFLIYFQGNSAPDKSGLPSDRFSAERTGGSVSTLTIQRTQQEDSAVYLCASSATTADTQYFGPGTRLTVL.